A single TCR beta chain is shown here with its context. Its antigen is unknown. This sample was taken from a study of cytomegalovirus exposure and HLA in healthy donors. Study background: Ancestry clustering placed more than 65% of approximately 370 genotyped donors in the Caucasian-associated cluster. Findings and limits, study-wide: Segments of the TCR beta V type were, in most cases, productive about 87% or about 30% of the time in an earlier analysis.

Trimming shortened V by 3 bases and J by 12 bases, and 9 bases separated the two germline ends. The CDR3 is 11 residues long. The germline V gene has CDR1 MNHNS and CDR2 SASEGT. The PCR used 60 Vbeta and 13 Jbeta primers. Generated by immunoSEQ multiplex PCR, the TCRdb table keeps only in-frame clones and is missing some. The profile covers 85,000 to 90,000 clones, with about 87% appearing a single time and about 2.3% taken by the ten largest. Material for sequencing was PBMCs. The chain recombines TRBV6-1 with TRBJ2-1; perhaps TRBD1 as D (6 bases). The source of this sequence is a man younger than 35 in good health and CMV-seronegative. The CDR3 DNA follows: TGTGCCAGCAGTGAGAGGGGGTGGCAGTTCTTC. This codes for CASSERGWQFF.